This T cell receptor beta chain was captured in a study of blood T cell repertoires in COVID-19. V lost 2 bases, J lost 3 bases, and 13 bases lay in between. Germline assignment: CDR1 WSHSY and CDR2 SAAADI. The length of the CDR3 is 15 residues. Sequencing used immunoSEQ multiplex PCR; TCRdb keeps in-frame clones, though not all of them. The sample records approximately 350,000 clones, about 90% being singletons. Sequenced sample: peripheral blood. The chain links TRBV10-2 to TRBJ1-2, with TRBD1 as a possible D gene (6 bases). The TCR comes from a woman in her forties or fifties with COVID-19, enrolled during active disease. The DNA of the CDR3 is TGCGCCAGCAGTGAGCCGGAACAGGGCCACTATGGCTACACCTTC. Amino acids: CASSEPEQGHYGYTF.